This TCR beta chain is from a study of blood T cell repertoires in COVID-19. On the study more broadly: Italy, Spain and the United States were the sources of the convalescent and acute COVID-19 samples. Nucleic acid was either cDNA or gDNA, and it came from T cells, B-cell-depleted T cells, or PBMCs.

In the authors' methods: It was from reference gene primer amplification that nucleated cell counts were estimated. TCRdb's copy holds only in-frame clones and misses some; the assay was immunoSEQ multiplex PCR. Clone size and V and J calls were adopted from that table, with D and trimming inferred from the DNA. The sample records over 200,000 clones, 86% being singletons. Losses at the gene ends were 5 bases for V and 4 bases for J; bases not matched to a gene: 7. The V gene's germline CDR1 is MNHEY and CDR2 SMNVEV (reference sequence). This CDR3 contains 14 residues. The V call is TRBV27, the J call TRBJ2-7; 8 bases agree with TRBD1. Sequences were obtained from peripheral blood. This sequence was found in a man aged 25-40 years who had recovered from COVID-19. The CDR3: CASSDRGGWYEQYF. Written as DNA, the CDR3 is TGTGCCAGCAGTGACAGGGGAGGTTGGTACGAGCAGTACTTC.